The 18 T cell receptor beta chains listed next were all sequenced from one sample in a study of CD8+ T cells in alopecia areata. Extracted from the samples, RNA was reverse transcribed into cDNA to serve as the sequencing template. Sequencing used immunoSEQ multiplex PCR; TCRdb keeps in-frame clones, though not all of them. The sample yields fewer than 150,000 clones, 55% to 80% seen once. Sequenced: CD4+ T cells sorted from blood. These receptors all come from a human donor in good health.

V is TRBV15 and J is TRBJ1-6; tentative D call: TRBD1 (6 bases). There are 14 residues in the CDR3. CDR1 is LNHNV, CDR2 YYDKDF, per germline (reference sequence). Trimming pared 8 bases from V and 5 bases from J, leaving 13 bases between. The CDR3 DNA reads as TGTGCCACCCTGAGTGGGGACAATAATTCACCCCTCCACTTT. Protein sequence: CATLSGDNNSPLHF.

V is TRBV30 and J is TRBJ2-7; perhaps TRBD2 as D (6 bases). Trimming shortened V by 5 bases and J by 5 bases, and 16 bases separated the two germline ends. Germline assignment: CDR1 GTSNPN and CDR2 SVGIG (reference sequence). The CDR3 has 13 residues. Written as DNA, the CDR3 is TGTGCCTGGGATCCTTACGGGGGACACGAGCAGTACTTC. Translated, it gives CAWDPYGGHEQYF.

The chain has TRBV28 and TRBJ1-2; 10 nucleotides align to TRBD1. J lost 8 bases, V lost 5 bases, and 11 bases had no gene match. The CDR3 spans 15 residues. CDR1 is MDHEN and CDR2 is SYDVKM in the germline V gene. As DNA, the CDR3 is TGTGCCAGCAGTCCTTCGACAGGGGGCGTTCGGGGCTACACCTTC. This gives the protein CASSPSTGGVRGYTF.

This rearrangement joins TRBV30 to TRBJ1-1, with D hard to call. In germline, CDR1 is GTSNPN, CDR2 SVGIG (reference sequence). Trimming left V 0 bases short and J 6 bases short, with 8 bases between. The CDR3 spans 12 residues. DNA of the CDR3: TGTGCCTGGAGTGTACCCTCCCCTGAAGCTTTCTTT. Protein: CAWSVPSPEAFF.

This clone was counted only a few times. This chain connects TRBV6-5 to TRBJ1-5, with D tentatively TRBD1 (5 bases). CDR3 length: 13 amino acids. V lost 6 bases and J lost 4, with 10 bases in between. In germline, CDR1 is MNHEY, CDR2 SVGAGI. Here the CDR3 reads CASSNGGNQPQHF. The CDR3 DNA follows: TGTGCCAGCAGCAACGGGGGGAATCAGCCCCAGCATTTT.

This clone was observed a few times. This chain joins TRBV9 and TRBJ1-2, with D possibly TRBD1 on 6 matching bases. CDR3 length: 13 amino acids. CDR1 SGDLS and CDR2 YYNGEE come from the germline V gene. V was trimmed by 1 base and J by 4 bases, leaving 8 bases between them. The CDR3 DNA reads TGTGCCAGCAGCGTAACAGGGCGCTATGGCTACACCTTC. Its translation is CASSVTGRYGYTF. The whole variable domain, filled in from reference TRBV9 and TRBJ1-2, reads DSGVTQTPKHLITATGQRVTLRCSPRSGDLSVYWYQQSLDQGLQFLIQYYNGEERAKGNILERFSAQQFPDLHSELNLSSLELGDSALYFCASSVTGRYGYTFGSGTRLTVV.

This chain uses TRBV5-4 with TRBJ2-7; TRBD2 is a possible D gene (5 bases). This CDR3 has 14 amino acids. Between the trimmed V and J ends, which lost 4 bases and 3 bases, there was a span of 14 bases. Germline CDR1 is SGHNT and CDR2 is YYREEE (reference sequence). The CDR3 sequence: CASSPNRGGYEQYF. The CDR3 DNA reads TGTGCCAGCAGCCCAAACCGAGGAGGCTACGAGCAGTACTTC.

This clone was recorded a few times. This chain links TRBV23-1 with TRBJ1-1; 8 bases fit TRBD1. TRBV23-1 is identified as an open reading frame with a role that is uncertain. The CDR3 is made up of 14 amino acids. V lost 6 bases and J lost 6; bases outside the gene matches: 9. As DNA, the CDR3 is TGCGCCAGCAGGCAAGACAGGGGACTCGCTGAAGCTTTCTTT. It codes for CASRQDRGLAEAFF.

The chain carries TRBV6-5 and TRBJ1-2, with no clear D. The CDR3 sequence is 15 residues long. Trimming shortened V by 5 bases and J by 2 bases, and 15 bases separated the two germline ends. Germline V gives CDR1 MNHEY, CDR2 SVGAGI. CDR3 bases: TGTGCCAGCAGTCCCGATCGAGGAGGGAACTATGGCTACACCTTC. Translated: CASSPDRGGNYGYTF.

In DNA form, the CDR3 reads TGCGCCAGCAGCCAAGATCTGGACAAACCTTCCTACGAGCAGTACTTC. This gives the protein CASSQDLDKPSYEQYF. The gene calls are TRBV4-1 and TRBJ2-7; D possibly corresponds to TRBD1 (5 bases). Germline V gene data show CDR1 as MGHRA and CDR2 as YSYEKL. The CDR3 has 16 residues. V lost 0 bases and J lost 1, with 13 bases in between.

In its sample, this clone ranks as medium-sized (0.01 to 0.1%). The rearrangement uses TRBV4-1 and TRBJ2-5; 13 positions agree with TRBD2. The V segment lost 0 bases and the J segment 7 bases; nucleotides outside the gene matches: 8. From germline, CDR1 is MGHRA and CDR2 YSYEKL. This CDR3 region has 17 residues. CDR3 DNA: TGCGCCAGCAGCCAAGAACGGACTAGCGGGAGCCAGTCGACCCAGTACTTC. This encodes CASSQERTSGSQSTQYF.

This chain uses TRBV30 with TRBJ2-4, with TRBD1 identical over 11 bases. The CDR3 runs 15 residues. CDR1 is GTSNPN, CDR2 SVGIG, per germline (reference sequence). Trimming at V came to 4 bases and at J to 7 bases, leaving 9 bases not matched to a gene. CDR3 DNA sequence: TGTGCCTGGACGGACAGGGGGCTCGGACGGAACATTCAGTACTTC. This codes for CAWTDRGLGRNIQYF.

This clone has only a few counts. The chain carries TRBV30 and TRBJ1-1, with TRBD1 matching over 11 bases. V lost 0 bases and J lost 1; bases outside the gene matches: 7. The CDR3 is 17 amino acids. Germline CDR1 and CDR2: GTSNPN and SVGIG (reference sequence). CDR3 residues: CAWSVRDRGFGNTEAFF. In DNA form, the CDR3 reads TGTGCCTGGAGTGTACGGGACAGGGGGTTCGGGAACACTGAAGCTTTCTTT. The complete variable domain, with remaining parts taken from reference TRBV30 and TRBJ1-1, reads SQTIHQWPATLVQPVGSPLSLECTVEGTSNPNLYWYRQAAGRGLQLLFYSVGIGQISSEVPQNLSASRPQDRQFILSSKKLLLSDSGFYLCAWSVRDRGFGNTEAFFGQGTRLTVV.

A few counts support this clone. The gene calls are TRBV30 and TRBJ2-7, with 7 bases lining up with TRBD1. CDR1 is GTSNPN, CDR2 SVGIG, per germline (reference sequence). Losses at the gene ends were 5 bases for V and 6 bases for J; bases not matched to a gene: 4. The CDR3 extends over 11 amino acids. CDR3 DNA: TGTGCCTGGGGTAGACAGGGCGAGCAGTACTTC. This sequence encodes CAWGRQGEQYF.

V is TRBV2 and J is TRBJ1-2; D might be TRBD1 (6 bases). The germline gives CDR1 SNHLY, CDR2 FYNNEI. The V end was cut by 5 bases, the J end by 4 bases, with 17 bases between. The CDR3 is 15 residues long. The CDR3 bases are TGTGCCAGCAGTCGTTATAAGGGGGTCGGCTATGGCTACACCTTC. It is translated as CASSRYKGVGYGYTF.

The chain employs TRBV5-4 and TRBJ2-5; D remains ambiguous. Germline V CDR1 and CDR2: SGHNT, YYREEE (reference sequence). The CDR3 sequence is 13 residues long. Trimming removed 3 bases from V and 4 bases from J, with 10 bases in between. CDR3 amino acids: CASSSPTGETQYF. The CDR3, as DNA: TGTGCCAGCAGCTCCCCGACCGGAGAGACCCAGTACTTC.

This clone showed up just a few times. The V gene is TRBV25-1, the J gene TRBJ2-3; TRBD2 aligns across 8 bases. Germline-derived CDR1 and CDR2 are MGHDK and SYGVNS. CDR3 size: 15 residues. V lost 4 bases to trimming and J lost 1 base; unmatched junction nucleotides: 4. CDR3 bases: TGTGCCAGCAGTGGAGCGGGGGCCCGCACAGATACGCAGTATTTT. It yields the protein CASSGAGARTDTQYF. The whole variable domain, filled in from reference TRBV25-1 and TRBJ2-3, reads EADIYQTPRYLVIGTGKKITLECSQTMGHDKMYWYQQDPGMELHLIHYSYGVNSTEKGDLSSESTVSRIRTEHFPLTLESARPSHTSQYLCASSGAGARTDTQYFGPGTRLTVL.

The table lists this clone with a few counts. The chain joins TRBV7-6 to TRBJ2-1; 8 bases map to TRBD2. Germline V lookup: CDR1 SGHVS, CDR2 FNYEAQ. Trimming cost V 1 base and J 14 bases; bases outside gene matches: 4. The CDR3 has 12 residues. CDR3 in amino acids: CASSLVAGGKFF. The CDR3 nucleotides are TGTGCCAGCAGCTTAGTTGCGGGGGGAAAGTTCTTC.